Listed below are T cell receptor beta chains from one sample, sequenced in a study of glioma-infiltrating T cells after dendritic cell vaccination. Measured with immunoSEQ multiplex PCR; TCRdb has only the in-frame clones, and not every one. The repertoire holds 90,000 to 140,000 clones, with around 90% as singletons. The material sequenced was blood, taken after dendritic cell vaccination. The receptors shown here come from a human donor with glioblastoma. Each CDR3 is given with its conserved first and last residue. The D gene is left open where the match is weak. Clone size is stated in some rows and not others, as once, few, many or a class when expanded.

TRBJ1-5 | NA | NA | TRBV6-1 | CASSDPFTGLDQPQHF | TGTGCCAGCAGTGACCCTTTCACAGGGCTGGATCAGCCCCAGCATTTT
TRBJ2-1 | TRBD2 | NA | TRBV5-8 | CASSLALAGGLSYNEQFF | TGTGCCAGCAGCTTGGCCCTAGCGGGAGGTCTTTCCTACAATGAGCAGTTCTTC
TRBJ2-5 | TRBD2 | NA | TRBV5-1 | CASSPLAGEQETQYF | TGCGCCAGCAGCCCACTAGCGGGGGAACAAGAGACCCAGTACTTC
TRBJ2-1 | TRBD2 | NA | TRBV5-4 | CASSLSLAGGANEQFF | TGTGCCAGCAGCTTGAGCTTAGCGGGAGGCGCAAATGAGCAGTTCTTC
TRBJ1-5 | TRBD1 | NA | TRBV5-1 | CASSSGTANQPQHF | TGCGCCAGCAGCTCCGGGACAGCTAATCAGCCCCAGCATTTT
TRBJ1-5 | NA | once | TRBV5-1 | CASSLAGGNNQPQHF | TGCGCCAGCAGCTTGGCCGGGGGAAACAATCAGCCCCAGCATTTT
TRBJ2-1 | TRBD2 | NA | TRBV7-2 | CASSVGREVLNEQFF | TGTGCCAGCAGCGTGGGGAGGGAAGTTCTCAATGAGCAGTTCTTC
TRBJ2-1 | TRBD2 | few | TRBV4-1 | CASSQVRGATSGRAIEQFF | TGCGCCAGCAGCCAAGTTCGGGGGGCGACTAGCGGGAGGGCAATTGAGCAGTTCTTC
TRBJ2-1 | TRBD2 | NA | TRBV29-1 | CSVERMLAGVGEQFF | TGCAGCGTCGAACGGATGCTAGCGGGAGTTGGTGAGCAGTTCTTC
TRBJ2-5 | TRBD1 | NA | TRBV11-1 | CASRLTGGMETQYF | TGTGCCAGCAGACTGACAGGGGGGATGGAGACCCAGTACTTC
TRBJ2-3 | NA | NA | TRBV6-5 | CASSPGLPTDTQYF | TGTGCCAGCAGCCCCGGACTACCCACAGATACGCAGTATTTT
TRBJ1-4 | NA | NA | TRBV30 | CAWSGGTRFEKLFF | TGTGCCTGGAGTGGCGGGACCCGATTTGAAAAACTGTTTTTT
TRBJ1-2 | NA | few | TRBV11-2 | CASSPQANYGYTF | TGTGCCAGCAGCCCACAGGCGAACTATGGCTACACCTTC
TRBJ1-1 | TRBD1 | NA | TRBV29-1 | CSARQTGETEAFF | TGCAGCGCCCGACAGACAGGGGAAACTGAAGCTTTCTTT
TRBJ1-2 | NA | NA | TRBV6-9 | CASSSRGANYGYTF | TGTGCCAGCAGTTCCCGGGGAGCTAACTATGGCTACACCTTC
TRBJ2-1 | NA | NA | TRBV11-2 | CASSYWSLQGRGHNEQFF | TGTGCCAGCAGCTACTGGAGCTTACAGGGTAGGGGACACAATGAGCAGTTCTTC
TRBJ2-1 | TRBD1 | once | TRBV10-2 | CASSSQGAGNEQFF | TGCGCCAGCAGTAGTCAGGGGGCAGGGAATGAGCAGTTCTTC
TRBJ2-1 | NA | NA | TRBV7-8 | CASSSSDSVIYNEQFF | TGTGCCAGCAGCTCCTCAGACTCAGTGATTTACAATGAGCAGTTCTTC
TRBJ2-5 | NA | NA | TRBV2 | CASSEARRETQYF | TGTGCCAGCAGTGAAGCTCGCCGGGAGACCCAGTACTTC
TRBJ1-2 | TRBD1 | NA | TRBV5-6 | CASSPDRGRGYGYTF | TGTGCCAGCAGCCCGGACAGGGGGCGAGGTTATGGCTACACCTTC
TRBJ1-1 | NA | NA | TRBV6-1 | CASSEVEPKNTEAFF | TGTGCCAGCAGTGAAGTTGAACCTAAGAACACTGAAGCTTTCTTT
TRBJ1-1 | NA | NA | TRBV18 | CASSPPVQGHMNTEAFF | TGTGCCAGCTCACCACCTGTACAGGGCCACATGAACACTGAAGCTTTCTTT
TRBJ1-1 | NA | NA | TRBV4-1 | CASSQDKGIMNTEAFF | TGCGCCAGCAGCCAAGATAAGGGGATTATGAACACTGAAGCTTTCTTT
TRBJ2-1 | NA | NA | TRBV6-1 | CASQLTDSEKFF | TGTGCCAGCCAATTAACGGACAGCGAGAAGTTCTTC
TRBJ1-2 | NA | NA | TRBV2 | CAALLGELNYGYTF | TGTGCCGCCCTCTTAGGAGAGCTGAACTATGGCTACACCTTC
TRBJ1-2 | NA | NA | TRBV6-1 | CASTLGSRANYGYTF | TGTGCCAGCACCCTGGGCTCGAGAGCTAACTATGGCTACACCTTC
TRBJ2-1 | TRBD2 | NA | TRBV4-2 | CASSQETSGGYNEQFF | TGTGCCAGCAGCCAAGAGACTAGCGGGGGGTACAATGAGCAGTTCTTC
TRBJ2-1 | TRBD2 | NA | TRBV11-3 | CASSLALTSAQTYNEQFF | TGTGCCAGCAGCTTAGCCCTCACTAGCGCGCAGACCTACAATGAGCAGTTCTTC
TRBJ1-1 | NA | NA | TRBV5-1 | CASSLDGQTLTEAFF | TGCGCCAGCAGCTTGGATGGACAGACCCTCACTGAAGCTTTCTTT
TRBJ2-3 | TRBD1 | NA | TRBV6-5 | CASSYRDRGRTDTQYF | TGTGCCAGCAGTTACAGGGACAGGGGCCGCACAGATACGCAGTATTTT
TRBJ1-5 | NA | NA | TRBV6-5 | CASSYGGPGRPQHF | TGTGCCAGCAGTTACGGTGGCCCAGGGCGGCCCCAGCATTTT
TRBJ1-1 | NA | NA | TRBV11-2 | CASSFAGEAFF | TGTGCCAGCAGCTTTGCAGGTGAAGCTTTCTTT
TRBJ2-1 | NA | NA | TRBV12-5 | CASGLVVSTLLYEQFF | TGTGCTAGTGGTTTGGTAGTTAGTACCCTTCTATATGAGCAGTTCTTC
TRBJ2-1 | TRBD2 | NA | TRBV2 | CASSGTSRGNEQFF | TGTGCCAGCAGCGGGACTAGCAGGGGCAATGAGCAGTTCTTC
TRBJ2-3 | NA | NA | TRBV5-1 | CASSLGPRTSTDTQYF | TGCGCCAGCAGCTTGGGGCCACGGACTAGCACAGATACGCAGTATTTT
TRBJ1-4 | NA | once | TRBV21-1 | CASSNDGTGGGEKLFF | TGTGCCAGCAGCAACGACGGGACAGGGGGGGGTGAAAAACTGTTTTTT
TRBJ2-7 | NA | NA | TRBV5-1 | CASSLVSAYEQYF | TGCGCCAGCAGCTTGGTTAGCGCCTACGAGCAGTACTTC
TRBJ1-1 | NA | once | TRBV10-3 | CAISEPTDTEAFF | TGTGCCATCAGTGAGCCAACAGACACTGAAGCTTTCTTT
TRBJ1-1 | NA | NA | TRBV30 | CAWSFYTEAFF | TGTGCCTGGAGCTTTTACACTGAAGCTTTCTTT
TRBJ1-1 | NA | NA | TRBV25-1 | CASSPQGRGTEAFF | TGTGCCAGCAGTCCGCAGGGCAGGGGTACTGAAGCTTTCTTT
TRBJ2-5 | TRBD2 | NA | TRBV6-5 | CASSYGTIQETQYF | TGTGCCAGCAGTTACGGGACTATTCAAGAGACCCAGTACTTC
TRBJ1-2 | TRBD1 | NA | TRBV29-1 | CSVFPDRGPNGYTF | TGCAGCGTTTTTCCGGACAGGGGGCCTAATGGCTACACCTTC
TRBJ1-1 | NA | NA | TRBV5-1 | CASSGPGLVNTEAFF | TGCGCCAGCAGCGGACCGGGACTAGTGAACACTGAAGCTTTCTTT
TRBJ1-2 | NA | NA | TRBV4-1 | CASSLEPGVVYGYTF | TGCGCCAGCAGCCTTGAACCGGGGGTCGTCTATGGCTACACCTTC
TRBJ2-1 | NA | NA | TRBV7-8 | CASSSDRGSSYNEQFF | TGTGCCAGCAGCTCAGACCGGGGGAGCTCCTACAATGAGCAGTTCTTC
TRBJ2-1 | TRBD2 | NA | TRBV14 | CASSQDGLAGIEQFF | TGTGCCAGCAGCCAAGACGGACTAGCGGGGATTGAACAGTTCTTC
TRBJ2-7 | NA | once | TRBV18 | CASSQGRSNYEQYF | TGTGCCAGCAGTCAGGGTAGGTCCAACTACGAGCAGTACTTC
TRBJ2-5 | TRBD1 | NA | TRBV5-1 | CASAGQVGETQYF | TGCGCCAGCGCGGGACAGGTAGGAGAGACCCAGTACTTC